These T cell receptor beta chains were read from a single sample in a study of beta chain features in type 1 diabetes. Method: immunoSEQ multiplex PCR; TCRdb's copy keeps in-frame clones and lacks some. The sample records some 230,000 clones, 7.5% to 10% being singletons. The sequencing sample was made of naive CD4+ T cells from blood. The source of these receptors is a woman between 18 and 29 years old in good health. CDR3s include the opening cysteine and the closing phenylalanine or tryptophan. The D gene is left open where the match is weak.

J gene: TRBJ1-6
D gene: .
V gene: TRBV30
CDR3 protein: CAWGETGYNSPLHF

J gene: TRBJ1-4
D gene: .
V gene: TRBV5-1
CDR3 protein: CASSLGQNEKLFF

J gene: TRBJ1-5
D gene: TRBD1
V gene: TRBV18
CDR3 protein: CASSQNRGNQPQHF

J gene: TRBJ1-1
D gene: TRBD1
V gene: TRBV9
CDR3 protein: CASSYIPTGSNTEAFF

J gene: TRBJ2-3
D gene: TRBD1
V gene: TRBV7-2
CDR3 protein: CASSSGTVDSTDTQYF

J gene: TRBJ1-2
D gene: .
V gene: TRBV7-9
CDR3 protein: CASSPWGENYGYTF

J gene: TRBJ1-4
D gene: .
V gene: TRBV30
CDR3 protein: CAWSERRTGEKLFF

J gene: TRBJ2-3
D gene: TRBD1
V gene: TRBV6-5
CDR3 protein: CASRGTGSTTDTQYF

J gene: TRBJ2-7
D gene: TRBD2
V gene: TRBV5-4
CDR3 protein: CASSGAGEAYEQYF

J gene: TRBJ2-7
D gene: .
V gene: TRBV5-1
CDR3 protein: CASRLESYEQYF

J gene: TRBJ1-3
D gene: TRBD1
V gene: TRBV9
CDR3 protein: CASSAETGTGNTIYF

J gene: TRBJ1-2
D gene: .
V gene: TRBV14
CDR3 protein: CASSYDRIGGYTF

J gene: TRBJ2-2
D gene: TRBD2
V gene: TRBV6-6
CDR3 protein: CASSSRGTGGSGELFF

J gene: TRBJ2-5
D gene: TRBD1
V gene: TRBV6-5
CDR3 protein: CASSPGGTQYF

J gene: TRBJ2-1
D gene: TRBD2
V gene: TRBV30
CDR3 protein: CAWSGTTGTKQFF

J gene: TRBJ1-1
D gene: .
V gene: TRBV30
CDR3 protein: CAWSVRIGTEAFF

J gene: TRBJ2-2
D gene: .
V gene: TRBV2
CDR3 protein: CASRRGGTGELFF

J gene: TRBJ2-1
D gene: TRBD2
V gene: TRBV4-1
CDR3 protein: CASSYGTSLEQFF

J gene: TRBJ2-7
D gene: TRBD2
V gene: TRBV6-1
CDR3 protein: CASKALAGGSYEQYF

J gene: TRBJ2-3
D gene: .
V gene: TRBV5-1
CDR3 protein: CASARSSTDTQYF

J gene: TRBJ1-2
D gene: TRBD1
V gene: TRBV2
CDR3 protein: CASSVDRVGDGYTF

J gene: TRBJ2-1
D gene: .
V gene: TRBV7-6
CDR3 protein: CASSPMLRGEQFF

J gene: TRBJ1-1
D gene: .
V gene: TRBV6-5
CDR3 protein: CASSYGAGIMNTEAFF

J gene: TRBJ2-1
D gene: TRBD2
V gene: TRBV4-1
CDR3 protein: CASSQIGTSGRHEQFF

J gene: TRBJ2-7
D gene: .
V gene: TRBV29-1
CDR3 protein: CSAMTPGLLYEQYF

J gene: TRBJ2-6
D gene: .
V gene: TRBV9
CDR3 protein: CASSSFRWTPGGTGANVLTF

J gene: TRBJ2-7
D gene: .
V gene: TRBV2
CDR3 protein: CASSGDTYEQYF

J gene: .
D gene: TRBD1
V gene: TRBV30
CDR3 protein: CAWSRQGLFEQYF